This note documents a single T cell receptor beta chain sequence. Its antigen remains unknown. These data originate in a study of cytomegalovirus exposure and HLA in healthy donors. The germline gives CDR1 SGDLS, CDR2 YYNGEE. The CDR3 is 18 amino acids. Germline trimming cut 4 bases from V and 4 bases from J; bases unmatched to any gene: 10. The study's findings and limits: Rarity held for most TCR sequences, but there were some public TCRs that occurred in many donors.

Both 60 Vbeta primers and 13 Jbeta primers went into the PCR. Clones were read by immunoSEQ multiplex PCR, and TCRdb kept only the in-frame ones, dropping some. This sample contains tens of thousands of clones. This chain links TRBV9 with TRBJ2-2, with 13 positions matching TRBD2. Material: PBMCs. The clonotype originates from a woman aged 40 to 50 in good health and CMV-seropositive. In DNA form, the CDR3 reads TGTGCCAGCAGCAAGAGGACTAGCGGGAGTCGAAGCACCGGGGAGCTGTTTTTT. It specifies CASSKRTSGSRSTGELFF.